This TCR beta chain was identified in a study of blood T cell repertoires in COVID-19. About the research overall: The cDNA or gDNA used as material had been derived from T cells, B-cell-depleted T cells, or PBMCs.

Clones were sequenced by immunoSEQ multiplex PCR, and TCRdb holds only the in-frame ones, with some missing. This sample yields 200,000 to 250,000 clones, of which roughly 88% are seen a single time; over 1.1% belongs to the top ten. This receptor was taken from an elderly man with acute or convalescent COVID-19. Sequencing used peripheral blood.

CDR3 in amino acids: CASSPRLAGGMNYEQYF. The DNA of the CDR3 is TGTGCCAGCAGCCCCCGTCTAGCGGGGGGTATGAACTACGAGCAGTACTTC. This chain connects TRBV21-1 to TRBJ2-7; the DNA was not compared with TRBD2, the D call given in the table. TRBV21-1 is a listed pseudogene. The CDR3 spans 17 residues.